The clone carrying this T cell receptor (beta chain) appeared once. Its antigen is not identified. CDR3 size: 14 residues. Losses at the gene ends were 3 bases for V and 13 bases for J; bases not matched to a gene: 8. Per the germline V gene, CDR1 is LNHNV and CDR2 is YYDKDF (reference sequence). This entry belongs to a study of T cell responses to AZD1222 COVID-19 vaccine. Study-wide background: Second-dose intervals of approximately 4 or approximately 12 weeks were pooled.

General study findings and limits: Donors were chiefly white British, with a greater number of females, and clonal diversity was perhaps underestimated. Regions 160-218 and 743-854 held dominance among vaccine-associated CD4 TCRs, which spanned spike.

TCRdb's table, derived via immunoSEQ multiplex PCR, lists solely in-frame clones and lacks some. The table shows 150,000 to 200,000 clones, with 88% occurring only once. Here the sequenced sample was peripheral blood, taken on day 0 of AZD1222 vaccination. This receptor was identified in an adult in good health. The chain uses TRBV15 and TRBJ2-1; 11 bases fit TRBD2. The CDR3: CATSRVGTSGHQFF. The CDR3 nucleotides are TGTGCCACCAGCAGGGTCGGGACTAGCGGTCACCAGTTCTTC.